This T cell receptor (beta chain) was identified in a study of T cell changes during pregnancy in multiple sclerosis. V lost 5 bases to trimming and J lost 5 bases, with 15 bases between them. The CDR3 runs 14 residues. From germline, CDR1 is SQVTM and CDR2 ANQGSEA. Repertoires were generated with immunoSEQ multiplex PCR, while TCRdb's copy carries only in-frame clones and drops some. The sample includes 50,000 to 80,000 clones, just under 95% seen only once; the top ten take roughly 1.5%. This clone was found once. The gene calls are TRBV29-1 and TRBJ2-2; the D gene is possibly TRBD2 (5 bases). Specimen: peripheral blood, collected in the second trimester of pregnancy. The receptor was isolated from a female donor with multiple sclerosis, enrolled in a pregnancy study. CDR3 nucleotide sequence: TGCAGCGTTCCACCCAGTACGGGGACCGGGGAGCTGTTTTTT. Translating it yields CSVPPSTGTGELFF.